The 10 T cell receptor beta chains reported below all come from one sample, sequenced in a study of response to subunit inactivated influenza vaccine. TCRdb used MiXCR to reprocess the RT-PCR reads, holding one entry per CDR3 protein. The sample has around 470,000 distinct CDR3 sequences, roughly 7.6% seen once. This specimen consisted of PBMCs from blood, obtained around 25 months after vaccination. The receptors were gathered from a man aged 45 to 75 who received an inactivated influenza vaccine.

As DNA, the CDR3 is TGCAGCGTTAGCGGGAGATCCACAGATACGCAGTATTTT. It is translated as CSVSGRSTDTQYF. The chain links TRBV29-1 to TRBJ2-3; TRBD2 agrees at 8 bases. Germline values: CDR1 SQVTM, CDR2 ANQGSEA. V lost 5 bases and J lost 2; bases outside the gene matches: 3. The CDR3 consists of 13 residues.

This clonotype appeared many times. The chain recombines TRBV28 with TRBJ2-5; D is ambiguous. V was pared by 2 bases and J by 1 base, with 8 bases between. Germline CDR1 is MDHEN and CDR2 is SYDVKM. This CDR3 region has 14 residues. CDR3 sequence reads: CASSLHVSQETQYF. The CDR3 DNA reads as TGTGCCAGCAGTTTACACGTTTCCCAAGAGACCCAGTACTTC. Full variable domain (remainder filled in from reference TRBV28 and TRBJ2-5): DVKVTQSSRYLVKRTGEKVFLECVQDMDHENMFWYRQDPGLGLRLIYFSYDVKMKEKGDIPEGYSVSREKKERFSLILESASTNQTSMYLCASSLHVSQETQYFGPGTRLLVL.

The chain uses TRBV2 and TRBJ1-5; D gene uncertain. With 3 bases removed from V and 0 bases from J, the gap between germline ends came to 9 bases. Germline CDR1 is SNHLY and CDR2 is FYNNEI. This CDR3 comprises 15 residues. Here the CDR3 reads CASSEGSISNQPQHF. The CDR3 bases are TGTGCCAGCAGTGAGGGGTCTATTAGCAATCAGCCCCAGCATTTT.

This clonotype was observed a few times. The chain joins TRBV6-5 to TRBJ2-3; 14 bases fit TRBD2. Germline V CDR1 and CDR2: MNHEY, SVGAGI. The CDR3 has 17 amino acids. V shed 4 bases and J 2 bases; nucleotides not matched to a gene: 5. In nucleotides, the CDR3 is TGTGCCAGCAGTTTGACTAGCGGGAGGGCTTCCACAGATACGCAGTATTTT. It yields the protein CASSLTSGRASTDTQYF.

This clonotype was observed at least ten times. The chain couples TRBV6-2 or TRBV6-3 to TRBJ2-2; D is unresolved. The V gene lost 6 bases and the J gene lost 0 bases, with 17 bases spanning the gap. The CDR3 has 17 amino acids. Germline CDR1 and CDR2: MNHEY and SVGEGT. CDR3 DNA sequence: TGTGCCAGCAGCCGACCTCTAGGTGGGGCGAACACCGGGGAGCTGTTTTTT. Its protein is CASSRPLGGANTGELFF.

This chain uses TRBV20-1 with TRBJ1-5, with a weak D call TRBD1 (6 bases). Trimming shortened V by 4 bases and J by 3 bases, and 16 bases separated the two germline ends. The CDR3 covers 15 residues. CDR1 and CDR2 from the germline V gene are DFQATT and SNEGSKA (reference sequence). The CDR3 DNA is TGCAGTGCTATTAGGCCCCCGGGGGCCAATCAGCCCCAGCATTTT. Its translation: CSAIRPPGANQPQHF.

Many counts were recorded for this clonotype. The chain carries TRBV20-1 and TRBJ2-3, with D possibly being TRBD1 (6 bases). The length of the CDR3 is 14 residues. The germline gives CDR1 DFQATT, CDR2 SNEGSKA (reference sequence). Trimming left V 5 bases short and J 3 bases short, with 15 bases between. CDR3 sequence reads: CSALRTVGTDTQYF. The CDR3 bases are TGCAGTGCTCTACGGACAGTGGGAACAGATACGCAGTATTTT.

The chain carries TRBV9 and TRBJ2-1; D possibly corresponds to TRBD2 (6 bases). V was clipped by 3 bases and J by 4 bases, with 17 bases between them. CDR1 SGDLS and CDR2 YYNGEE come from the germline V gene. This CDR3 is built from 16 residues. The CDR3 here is CASSGRAGRFYNEQFF. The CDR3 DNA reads TGTGCCAGCAGCGGGCGGGCCGGGAGATTTTACAATGAGCAGTTCTTC.

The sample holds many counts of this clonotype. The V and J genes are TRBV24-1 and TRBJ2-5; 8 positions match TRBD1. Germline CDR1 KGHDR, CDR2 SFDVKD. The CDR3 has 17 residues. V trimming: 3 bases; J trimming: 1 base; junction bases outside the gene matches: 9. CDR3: CATSDPETGATQETQYF. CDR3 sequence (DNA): TGTGCCACCAGTGATCCCGAGACAGGGGCTACCCAAGAGACCCAGTACTTC.

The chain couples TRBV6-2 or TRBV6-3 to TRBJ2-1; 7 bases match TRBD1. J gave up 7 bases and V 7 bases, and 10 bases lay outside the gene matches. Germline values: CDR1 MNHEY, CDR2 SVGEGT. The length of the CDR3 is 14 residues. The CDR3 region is CASTPRQGVNEQFF. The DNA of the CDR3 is TGTGCCAGCACCCCTAGGCAGGGGGTAAATGAGCAGTTCTTC.